The present T cell receptor beta chain was sequenced within a study of blood T cell repertoires in COVID-19. On the study more broadly: Whether acute or convalescent, the COVID-19 samples came from the United States, Italy and Spain.

Authors' processing steps: Amplification from reference gene primers served as the basis for estimated nucleated cell counts. Profiled with immunoSEQ multiplex PCR; TCRdb holds only in-frame clones, not every one. From that table come the V and J calls and clone size; the DNA was used to work out D and trimming. Among roughly 260,000 clones, more than 70% were seen once, and the ten largest hold around 11%. This clone was observed a few times. Seattle participants joined during active infection and were tracked over time. The sequencing sample was made of peripheral blood. This receptor was taken from a young woman with COVID-19, enrolled during active disease.

The CDR3 DNA is TGTGCCAGCAGTAAGGACAGGGGCTATGGCTACACCTTC. Protein: CASSKDRGYGYTF. The chain uses TRBV6-5 and TRBJ1-2, with 9 bases fitting TRBD1. The CDR3 loop spans 13 amino acids. Trimming took 5 bases from V and 4 from J; bases not matched to a gene: 2. Germline loops: CDR1 MNHEY, CDR2 SVGAGI.